Included here is one TCR beta chain sequence, with context. One junction end disagrees with the germline gene, perhaps due to a read error. The data derive from a study of tumor-infiltrating lymphocytes in primary liver carcinoma. From 500 to 600 ng of total RNA, TCR beta-specific cDNA was reverse-transcribed using a constant-region primer. ARM-PCR, slightly modified, supplied the TCR beta libraries through three nested multiplex PCR rounds. The study ran its first two PCR rounds for roughly 9 cycles each, using TRBV1-TRBV30 forward primers and a C-beta reverse primer. TCRdb redid the calling of the multiplex PCR reads with MiXCR, one entry per CDR3 protein. Of 300,000 to 350,000 distinct CDR3 sequences listed, less than 70% are singletons. CDR3 length equals 15 residues. The germline gives CDR1 MNHEY, CDR2 SVGEGT. Germline DNA was extracted alongside blood RNA, which was obtained from unsorted whole blood.

The V and J genes are TRBV6-2 or TRBV6-3 and TRBJ2-1; 13 positions agree with TRBD2. Source material: peripheral blood. The sequence derives from a man aged 35 to 55 with primary liver carcinoma and hepatitis B virus infection. In nucleotides, the CDR3 is TGTGCCAGCAGTTACGGGACTAGCGGGACGATTGAGCACCTCTTC. Translating it yields CASSYGTSGTIEHLF.